The clone carrying this TCR beta chain was recorded once. Time point given: baseline pretreatment blood. Treatment noted: 15 Gy SBRT to primary tumor, nephrectomy 4 weeks later. The V segment lost 1 base and the J segment 4 bases; nucleotides outside the gene matches: 3. The CDR3 is 16 residues long. The germline V gene has CDR1 MNHEY and CDR2 SMNVEV (reference sequence). TCRdb's table, derived via immunoSEQ multiplex PCR, lists solely in-frame clones and lacks some. The sample includes approximately 94,000 clones, 70% to 85% of them seen just once. The sample belongs to a study of radiation and T cells in renal cell carcinoma.

The V call is TRBV27, the J call TRBJ2-1, with 11 bases matching TRBD2. This TCR was recovered from a man aged 55 to 70 with renal cell carcinoma. The specimen was blood, collected from a patient whose treatment included radiotherapy and nephrectomy. CDR3 coding DNA: TGTGCCAGCAGTTTATTGGGACTAGCGGAATACAATGAGCAGTTCTTC. Encoded protein: CASSLLGLAEYNEQFF.